This T cell receptor (beta chain) was recovered during a study of regulatory T cells in long-lasting Graves disease. Time point noted: newly diagnosed GD, antithyroid drugs for less than 3 months. The TCR library was prepared using RNA isolated from PBMCs. Comments on this clonotype: Its antigen remains unidentified.

The CDR3 totals 14 residues. Germline V gives CDR1 LNHDA, CDR2 SQIVND (reference sequence). Trimming shortened V by 3 bases and J by 5 bases, and 13 bases separated the two germline ends. Libraries of TCR beta came from iRepertoire HTBI primers plus Arm-PCR of CDR3 regions. In TCRdb, the multiplex PCR reads were re-called with MiXCR into one record per CDR3 protein. The sample lists 420,000 or so distinct CDR3 sequences, about 17% seen once, with 23% in the top ten. Study-level findings and limits: Only peripheral blood was studied, not thyroid tissue. Persistent patients shared more public clonotypes (over 2,500) than new patients (just under 1,000).

These data also featured in a second study, about T cells in Graves' hyperthyroidism and ophthalmopathy. As that report states: The primer set for the first-round RT-PCR of the TCR CDR3 was HTBI.

The material sequenced was peripheral blood mononuclear cells (PBMCs), taken at new diagnosis, from a patient treated with antithyroid drugs. The sequence was obtained from a woman aged 18-29 years with Graves disease. The chain recombines TRBV19 with TRBJ2-5; tentatively, D is TRBD1 (5 bases). The CDR3 DNA reads TGTGCCAGTAGTATCGGACAACTCCCCGAGACCCAGTACTTC. It codes for CASSIGQLPETQYF.